This entry describes one T cell receptor (beta chain). Its antigen is currently unknown. This record comes from a study of beta chain features in type 1 diabetes. Notes on the study in general: There was a moderate but significant shortening of TCRB CDR3s in all four CD4+ subsets of Type 1 diabetes patients.

V was pared by 2 bases and J by 1 base, with 1 base of the junction left unmatched. This CDR3 comprises 15 residues. The germline V gene encodes CDR1 SGHDT and CDR2 YYEEEE. The entirety of the isolated RNA underwent reverse transcription, so expressed TCRB transcripts were sequenced. Data came from immunoSEQ multiplex PCR; TCRdb stores just in-frame clones and leaves some out. Of a few hundred thousand clones listed, 8% to 10% were seen once; the top ten hold roughly 0.6%. The sequence derives from a man aged 25-45 years with type 1 diabetes. The chain couples TRBV5-6 to TRBJ2-1; the match to TRBD2 covers 9 bases. Material: central memory CD4+ T cells from blood. This chain's CDR3 is CASSFGLASYNEQFF. CDR3 DNA sequence: TGTGCCAGCAGCTTCGGACTAGCGTCCTACAATGAGCAGTTCTTC.